These 26 T cell receptor beta chains were sequenced from one sample in a study of blood T cell repertoires in COVID-19. Here immunoSEQ multiplex PCR was the method, and the copy in TCRdb shows in-frame clones only, minus some. Found here are about 150,000 clones, about 83% of them singletons; the top ten hold roughly 1.9%. The sample taken for sequencing was peripheral blood. Receptors were obtained from a woman of 80 years or more with acute or convalescent COVID-19.

This chain joins TRBV28 and TRBJ2-1; 10 bases line up with TRBD1. Per germline, CDR1 MDHEN and CDR2 SYDVKM. The CDR3 sequence is 15 residues long. The V gene end was trimmed by 6 bases and the J gene end by 5 bases; junction bases not matched to a gene: 7. The CDR3 nucleotides read TGTGCCAGCAGGCCGACAGGGGGCGCGCACAATGAGCAGTTCTTC. It encodes CASRPTGGAHNEQFF.

The CDR3 nucleotides are TGTGCCAGCAGCGAGACAGGGGACTATGGCTACACCTTC. Translated: CASSETGDYGYTF. The chain combines TRBV5-8 with TRBJ1-2; TRBD1 matches at 8 bases. The CDR3 has 13 residues. In germline, CDR1 is SGHTS, CDR2 YDEGEE. The ends lost 4 bases at V and 3 bases at J; junction bases unmatched: 2.

The chain carries TRBV7-2 and TRBJ1-2; no definite D call. The CDR3 consists of 13 residues. In germline, CDR1 is SGHTA, CDR2 FQGNSA. With 3 bases removed from V and 2 bases from J, the gap between germline ends came to 7 bases. The CDR3 reads CASSFPGNYGYTF. The CDR3 region has the DNA TGTGCCAGCAGCTTTCCGGGAAACTATGGCTACACCTTC.

This sequence joins TRBV7-9 and TRBJ2-3; D is unclear. The CDR3 spans 15 residues. Germline V gives CDR1 SEHNR, CDR2 FQNEAQ (reference sequence). The V gene lost 7 bases and the J gene lost 4 bases, with 18 bases spanning the gap. The CDR3, as DNA: TGTGCCAGCACCCCCCCCCGCGGAGCACCAGATACGCAGTATTTT. Protein product: CASTPPRGAPDTQYF.

The chain joins TRBV11-2 to TRBJ2-5, with 7 bases identical to TRBD1. Germline V gives CDR1 SGHAT, CDR2 FQNNGV. J gave up 4 bases and V 0 bases, and 5 bases lay outside the gene matches. The CDR3 runs 15 residues. The CDR3: CASSLDGTGAETQYF. The CDR3, as DNA: TGTGCCAGCAGCTTAGATGGAACAGGGGCAGAGACCCAGTACTTC.

The chain uses TRBV3-1 (or the pseudogene TRBV3-2) and TRBJ2-3; 7 bases are a match to TRBD1. Germline loops: CDR1 LGHDT, CDR2 YNNKEL (reference sequence). After removal of 2 bases from V and 8 bases from J, the junction contained 7 bases not matched to a gene. The CDR3 totals 14 residues. The DNA for the CDR3 is TGTGCCAGCAGCCAAAGACAGGGCAGGGCTACGCAGTATTTT. It translates to CASSQRQGRATQYF.

The chain joins TRBV7-8 to TRBJ2-3; 8 bases align to TRBD2. Trimming at V came to 0 bases and at J to 5 bases, leaving 7 bases not matched to a gene. CDR3 size: 16 residues. Germline CDR1 reads SGHVS; CDR2 reads FQNEAQ. The CDR3 sequence: CASSLASGGSGDTQYF. The CDR3 coding sequence is TGTGCCAGCAGCTTAGCGAGCGGGGGCTCTGGAGATACGCAGTATTTT.

The CDR3: CASKTSGGSNYGYTF. DNA of the CDR3: TGTGCCAGCAAAACCTCGGGGGGCTCTAACTATGGCTACACCTTC. The V call is TRBV7-2, the J call TRBJ1-2; a possible D gene is TRBD1 (6 bases). This CDR3 is 15 amino acids long. V was shortened by 7 bases and J by 0 bases, with 15 bases between the two germline ends. Germline loops: CDR1 SGHTA, CDR2 FQGNSA.

The chain has TRBV19 and TRBJ1-4; the match to TRBD1 covers 7 bases. Germline V CDR1 and CDR2: LNHDA, SQIVND (reference sequence). This CDR3 is built from 15 residues. V shed 5 bases, J shed 3 bases, and the junction held 6 bases outside the gene matches. In DNA form, the CDR3 reads TGTGCCAGTAGTGAGTCCGGGACAGCTAATGAAAAACTGTTTTTT. Translation gives CASSESGTANEKLFF.

Judged by abundance, this clone is medium-sized. V usage is TRBV2 and J usage is TRBJ2-5; no clear D gene. From germline, CDR1 is SNHLY and CDR2 FYNNEI. This CDR3 contains 14 residues. V dropped 0 bases and J dropped 5 bases, with 10 bases sitting between them. The CDR3 region is CASSEASMRETQYF. The CDR3 bases are TGTGCCAGCAGTGAAGCGTCTATGAGGGAGACCCAGTACTTC.

This chain links TRBV2 with TRBJ1-3; 7 nucleotides agree with TRBD1. The V segment lost 7 bases and the J segment 4 bases; nucleotides outside the gene matches: 7. This CDR3 region has 14 residues. Germline loops: CDR1 SNHLY, CDR2 FYNNEI. The CDR3 reads CASILQGMGNTIYF. The CDR3 coding sequence is TGTGCCAGCATTTTACAGGGGATGGGAAACACCATATATTTT.

V is TRBV2 and J is TRBJ2-2, with 12 bases that match TRBD1. This CDR3 spans 16 amino acids. Germline V gives CDR1 SNHLY, CDR2 FYNNEI. The trim removed 5 bases at V and 5 bases at J, leaving 6 bases unmatched. Here the CDR3 DNA reads TGTGCCAGCAGTTATCCGGGACAGGGGGCGACCGGGGAGCTGTTTTTT. As protein: CASSYPGQGATGELFF.

The gene calls are TRBV5-6 and TRBJ2-1; 9 nucleotides line up with TRBD2. Trimming removed 0 bases from V and 2 bases from J; junction bases left unmatched: 12. There are 19 residues in the CDR3. CDR1 is SGHDT and CDR2 is YYEEEE in the germline V gene. As DNA, the CDR3 is TGTGCCAGCAGCTTGGCGATCAGGCTAGCGGGGACCCCCTACAATGAGCAGTTCTTC. Translation: CASSLAIRLAGTPYNEQFF.

This chain joins TRBV30 and TRBJ2-6; no firm D call. Trimming pared 7 bases from V and 0 bases from J, leaving 10 bases between. Germline assignment: CDR1 GTSNPN and CDR2 SVGIG (reference sequence). CDR3 length equals 14 residues. The CDR3 reads CASPRSSGANVLTF. The CDR3 DNA follows: TGTGCCTCCCCTCGGAGCTCTGGGGCCAACGTCCTGACTTTC.

The count of this clone is one. For the CDR3, the DNA is TGTGCCAGCAGGCTACTGAGCAAGCCTCTATCCAAAAGATCTCGTAATCAGCCCCAGCATTTT. Translated, it gives CASRLLSKPLSKRSRNQPQHF. The chain links TRBV28 to TRBJ1-5; D not resolved. CDR1 is MDHEN and CDR2 is SYDVKM in the germline V gene. This CDR3 contains 21 residues. V was pared by 6 bases and J by 4 bases, with 34 bases between.

In its sample, this clone was seen a few times. The V call is TRBV27, the J call TRBJ1-5, with 7 bases lining up with TRBD1. Germline V gene lookup returns CDR1 MNHEY and CDR2 SMNVEV (reference sequence). V trimming: 5 bases; J trimming: 4 bases; junction bases outside the gene matches: 8. The length of the CDR3 is 15 residues. This chain's CDR3 is CASSRGGPFNQPQHF. Here the CDR3 DNA reads TGTGCCAGCAGTCGAGGGGGCCCATTTAATCAGCCCCAGCATTTT.

The genes are TRBV7-2 and TRBJ2-4; TRBD2 matches at 12 bases. Trimming at V came to 5 bases and at J to 6 bases, leaving 14 bases not matched to a gene. Germline V gene lookup returns CDR1 SGHTA and CDR2 FQGNSA. The CDR3 is 18 residues long. CDR3 sequence reads: CASSRVGASGGAGNIQYF. The CDR3, as DNA: TGTGCCAGCAGCCGTGTTGGGGCTAGCGGGGGGGCAGGAAACATTCAGTACTTC.

The J gene is TRBJ2-3, the V gene TRBV19; TRBD2 aligns across 11 bases. This CDR3 comprises 14 residues. V lost 9 bases to trimming and J lost 5 bases; unmatched junction nucleotides: 7. Per germline, CDR1 LNHDA and CDR2 SQIVND (reference sequence). The CDR3 nucleotides are TGTGCCAGCACCATAGCGGGAGGGCTAGATACGCAGTATTTT. The encoded protein is CASTIAGGLDTQYF.

The chain combines TRBV30 with TRBJ1-3; D perhaps matches TRBD1 (6 bases). Germline CDR1 GTSNPN, CDR2 SVGIG (reference sequence). The V and J ends lost 0 bases and 3 bases respectively, with 18 bases between them. The CDR3 consists of 17 residues. CDR3 coding DNA: TGTGCCTGGAGTGTTTTAGGAGGCAGGGGATTTGGAAACACCATATATTTT. Amino acids: CAWSVLGGRGFGNTIYF. The whole variable domain, filled in from reference TRBV30 and TRBJ1-3, reads SQTIHQWPATLVQPVGSPLSLECTVEGTSNPNLYWYRQAAGRGLQLLFYSVGIGQISSEVPQNLSASRPQDRQFILSSKKLLLSDSGFYLCAWSVLGGRGFGNTIYFGEGSWLTVV.

The chain combines TRBV7-2 with TRBJ2-3, with a tentative D call TRBD2 (6 bases). The germline V and J ends were trimmed by 2 bases and 3 bases, with 18 bases remaining between them. In germline, CDR1 is SGHTA, CDR2 FQGNSA. The CDR3 extends over 17 amino acids. CDR3 loop: CASSLNGPTGGTDTQYF. The CDR3 DNA reads as TGTGCCAGCAGCTTAAACGGACCGACCGGAGGGACAGATACGCAGTATTTT.

This chain joins TRBV5-1 and TRBJ2-2, with 8 bases aligning to TRBD1. The CDR3 sequence is 15 residues long. Trimming cost V 4 bases and J 4 bases; bases outside gene matches: 6. Germline CDR1 and CDR2: SGHRS and YFSETQ. The CDR3 sequence: CASSPDRVITGELFF. Here the CDR3 DNA reads TGCGCCAGCAGCCCGGACAGGGTCATCACCGGGGAGCTGTTTTTT.

The genes are TRBV5-1 and TRBJ1-4; tentatively, D is TRBD1 (5 bases). The CDR3 extends over 13 amino acids. Germline-derived CDR1 and CDR2 are SGHRS and YFSETQ. Trimming took off 0 bases at V and 8 bases at J, with 8 bases between the two ends. This chain's CDR3 is CASSLAGVEKLFF. The CDR3 coding sequence is TGCGCCAGCAGCTTGGCGGGGGTGGAAAAACTGTTTTTT.

The V call is TRBV2, the J call TRBJ2-4, with D possibly matching TRBD2 (6 bases). Germline CDR1 is SNHLY and CDR2 is FYNNEI. Trimming cost V 8 bases and J 1 base, with 15 bases left between them. The CDR3 runs to 15 residues. This CDR3 is CASERGGVAKNIQYF. The CDR3 DNA sequence: TGTGCCAGCGAAAGGGGCGGGGTGGCCAAAAACATTCAGTACTTC.

This chain uses TRBV9 with TRBJ1-5; tentative D call: TRBD1 (5 bases). V lost 4 bases and J lost 8, with 13 bases in between. The CDR3 runs 13 residues. Germline CDR1 reads SGDLS; CDR2 reads YYNGEE. The CDR3 DNA follows: TGTGCCAGCAGCAGAGCCCCGGGGGAGCCCCAGCATTTT. Translating it yields CASSRAPGEPQHF.

The V and J genes are TRBV5-4 and TRBJ1-2; 10 bases agree with TRBD1. CDR1 and CDR2 from the germline V gene are SGHNT and YYREEE (reference sequence). V lost 5 bases, J lost 7 bases, and 5 bases stayed unmatched. The CDR3 extends over 13 amino acids. CDR3 region: CASRVTGGLGYTF. Written as DNA, the CDR3 is TGTGCCAGCAGGGTGACAGGGGGCCTTGGCTACACCTTC.

The genes are TRBV3-1 (or the pseudogene TRBV3-2) and TRBJ1-3; unclear D gene. The germline V gene encodes CDR1 LGHDT and CDR2 YNNKEL (reference sequence). This CDR3 spans 11 amino acids. V was shortened by 9 bases and J by 4 bases, with 7 bases between the two germline ends. The CDR3 region has the DNA TGTGCCAGTCGGCGGGGAAACACCATATATTTT. It yields the protein CASRRGNTIYF.